This entry lists 29 T cell receptor beta chains sequenced from one sample in a study of blood T cell repertoires in COVID-19. Libraries were prepared by immunoSEQ multiplex PCR; TCRdb keeps only in-frame clonotypes and omits some of them. The data hold fewer than 120,000 clones, with roughly nine tenths observed a single time. Sequenced input: peripheral blood. These receptors all come from a human donor in a cohort sampled during active COVID-19.

The J gene is TRBJ1-2, the V gene TRBV7-9; 7 bases agree with TRBD1. Per germline, CDR1 SEHNR and CDR2 FQNEAQ (reference sequence). V gave up 1 base and J gave up 6 bases; unmatched junction bases: 8. This CDR3 has 15 amino acids. In nucleotides, the CDR3 is TGTGCCAGCAGCTTAGGAGACAGGGAACAGGATGGCTACACCTTC. Translated, it gives CASSLGDREQDGYTF.

V usage is TRBV5-1 and J usage is TRBJ1-4; D perhaps matches TRBD1 (6 bases). Per germline, CDR1 SGHRS and CDR2 YFSETQ. V was cut by 2 bases and J by 0 bases, with 11 bases left in between. CDR3 length equals 16 residues. The DNA for the CDR3 is TGCGCCAGCAGCTTAGGACAGCTTGCAACTAATGAAAAACTGTTTTTT. This codes for CASSLGQLATNEKLFF.

The V call is TRBV5-4, the J call TRBJ1-3; perhaps TRBD1 as D (6 bases). CDR3 size: 18 residues. Trimming stripped 4 bases from V and 0 bases from J, with 20 bases between. Germline loops: CDR1 SGHNT, CDR2 YYREEE (reference sequence). The CDR3 DNA follows: TGTGCCAGCAGCCCAGATAGACCGGGACAAACCTCTGGAAACACCATATATTTT. This encodes CASSPDRPGQTSGNTIYF.

This clone was counted once. The V call is TRBV5-1, the J call TRBJ1-6; 9 bases align to TRBD1. Germline V gene lookup returns CDR1 SGHRS and CDR2 YFSETQ. The CDR3 runs to 17 residues. With V trimmed by 0 bases and J by 10 bases, 11 bases remained unmatched. DNA for the CDR3: TGCGCCAGCAGCTTGGCGGGACAGGGAAGGTCAGGGTCACCCCTCCACTTT. Protein: CASSLAGQGRSGSPLHF.

This chain uses TRBV29-1 with TRBJ2-7, with 8 nucleotides matching TRBD1. The CDR3 runs 12 residues. Trimming removed 7 bases from V and 6 bases from J; junction bases left unmatched: 8. Germline CDR1 SQVTM, CDR2 ANQGSEA. The CDR3 loop reads CSAYTTGGEQYF. The DNA for the CDR3 is TGCAGCGCCTATACCACAGGGGGCGAGCAGTACTTC.

J is TRBJ1-2 and V is TRBV19, with a tentative D call TRBD1 (6 bases). Between the trimmed V and J ends, which lost 8 bases and 8 bases, there was a span of 15 bases. Germline-derived CDR1 and CDR2 are LNHDA and SQIVND (reference sequence). This CDR3 has 12 amino acids. CDR3 residues: CASGSGTRGYTF. CDR3 in DNA: TGTGCCAGTGGATCCGGGACACGAGGCTACACCTTC.

The rearrangement links TRBV28 to TRBJ2-7; 10 positions match TRBD1. This CDR3 is built from 15 residues. Germline values: CDR1 MDHEN, CDR2 SYDVKM. V lost 2 bases to trimming and J lost 5 bases; unmatched junction nucleotides: 6. CDR3: CASSLAGQGHHEQYF. DNA of the CDR3: TGTGCCAGCAGTTTAGCGGGACAGGGGCACCACGAGCAGTACTTC. Based on the CDR3 plus reference TRBV28 and TRBJ2-7, the full variable domain is DVKVTQSSRYLVKRTGEKVFLECVQDMDHENMFWYRQDPGLGLRLIYFSYDVKMKEKGDIPEGYSVSREKKERFSLILESASTNQTSMYLCASSLAGQGHHEQYFGPGTRLTVT.

This clone was detected once. The chain employs TRBV4-2 and TRBJ2-1; no definite D call. Germline CDR1 reads LGHNA; CDR2 reads YNFKEQ. Trimming removed 6 bases from V and 9 bases from J, with 18 bases in between. The CDR3 loop spans 14 amino acids. The CDR3 DNA sequence: TGTGCCAGCAGACAAAACCTGATGTTAGCTGAGCAGTTCTTC. Residues: CASRQNLMLAEQFF.

CDR3 DNA sequence: TGTGCCAGAAGCGGGACTAATACTTCCGACATTCAGTACTTC. It specifies CARSGTNTSDIQYF. The J gene is TRBJ2-4, the V gene TRBV5-3; TRBD2 aligns across 7 bases. TRBV5-3 is an ORF, with its function uncertain. The V and J ends lost 4 bases and 8 bases, in that order; junction bases with no gene match: 9. The length of the CDR3 is 14 residues.

The chain recombines TRBV28 with TRBJ1-3; 8 positions agree with TRBD1. The germline gives CDR1 MDHEN, CDR2 SYDVKM. The CDR3 contains 15 residues. V trimming: 5 bases; J trimming: 4 bases; junction bases outside the gene matches: 7. As DNA, the CDR3 is TGTGCCAGCAGTGACAGGGGAGCGAAAGGAAACACCATATATTTT. Its protein is CASSDRGAKGNTIYF.

J is TRBJ1-2 and V is TRBV15, with a tentative D call TRBD1 (6 bases). CDR3 size: 15 residues. Germline V gene sequence: CDR1 LNHNV, CDR2 YYDKDF (reference sequence). V was cut by 0 bases and J by 9 bases, with 17 bases left in between. As DNA, the CDR3 is TGTGCCACCAGCAGAGATAGGGGCCAGGGGATTAGCTACACCTTC. Its translation is CATSRDRGQGISYTF.

The rearrangement uses TRBV4-2 and TRBJ1-5; a possible D gene is TRBD1 (6 bases). Germline V CDR1 and CDR2: LGHNA, YNFKEQ. The ends were cut back, 0 bases at V and 2 bases at J, with 8 bases in the middle. The CDR3 spans 15 residues. CDR3 nucleotides: TGTGCCAGCAGCCAAGAGACAGGAGGCAATCAGCCCCAGCATTTT. It yields the protein CASSQETGGNQPQHF.

The chain has TRBV2 and TRBJ1-5; D perhaps matches TRBD1 (5 bases). Germline loops: CDR1 SNHLY, CDR2 FYNNEI. This CDR3 comprises 15 residues. V lost 4 bases, J lost 3 bases, and 13 bases lay in between. The CDR3 here is CASSGEARVNQPQHF. CDR3 nucleotides: TGTGCCAGCAGTGGAGAGGCCAGGGTCAATCAGCCCCAGCATTTT.

J is TRBJ2-5 and V is TRBV5-4, with 8 bases fitting TRBD2. Germline values: CDR1 SGHNT, CDR2 YYREEE (reference sequence). This CDR3 has 13 amino acids. Germline trimming cut 4 bases from V and 5 bases from J; bases unmatched to any gene: 4. The CDR3 is CASSPTSVETQYF. As DNA, the CDR3 is TGTGCCAGCAGCCCGACTAGCGTGGAGACCCAGTACTTC.

The genes are TRBV2 and TRBJ2-2, with 8 nucleotides matching TRBD2. The CDR3 covers 11 residues. The germline gives CDR1 SNHLY, CDR2 FYNNEI. J was trimmed by 7 bases and V by 11 bases; bases with no gene match: 3. The CDR3: CASREGGELFF. The DNA for the CDR3 is TGTGCCTCTCGGGAGGGCGGGGAGCTGTTTTTT. The full variable domain, in which reference TRBV2 and TRBJ2-2 provide the parts outside the CDR3, is EPEVTQTPSHQVTQMGQEVILRCVPISNHLYFYWYRQILGQKVEFLVSFYNNEISEKSEIFDDQFSVERPDGSNFTLKIRSTKLEDSAMYFCASREGGELFFGEGSRLTVL.

The rearrangement joins TRBV7-8 to TRBJ2-1; TRBD2 matches at 9 bases. The CDR3 runs 15 residues. Germline V lookup: CDR1 SGHVS, CDR2 FQNEAQ. Losses at the gene ends were 5 bases for V and 12 bases for J; bases not matched to a gene: 14. CDR3 residues: CASSPRDSGSSWQFF. CDR3 in DNA: TGTGCCAGCAGCCCCCGGGATAGCGGGAGTAGTTGGCAGTTCTTC.

The chain has TRBV28 and TRBJ2-3, with 11 bases lining up with TRBD2. V shed 6 bases, J shed 1 base, and the junction held 3 bases outside the gene matches. The CDR3 has 15 residues. Germline CDR1 reads MDHEN; CDR2 reads SYDVKM. The CDR3 bases are TGTGCCAGCAGAACTAGCGGGAGAGGCACAGATACGCAGTATTTT. Translation: CASRTSGRGTDTQYF.

The chain carries TRBV4-1 and TRBJ1-4; perhaps TRBD1 as D (5 bases). CDR1 and CDR2 from the germline V gene are MGHRA and YSYEKL. The CDR3 covers 16 residues. V lost 0 bases to trimming and J lost 10 bases, with 18 bases between them. CDR3: CASSQDFPQGYGKLFF. CDR3 in DNA: TGCGCCAGCAGCCAAGATTTCCCCCAGGGTTACGGAAAACTGTTTTTT.

Only one count was recorded for this clone. The rearrangement joins TRBV3-1 (or the pseudogene TRBV3-2) to TRBJ2-3; 7 bases match TRBD2. The trim removed 6 bases at V and 6 bases at J, leaving 9 bases unmatched. Germline assignment: CDR1 LGHDT and CDR2 YNNKEL (reference sequence). The CDR3 has 14 amino acids. CDR3 amino acids: CASSPGAGGDTQYF. The CDR3 nucleotides are TGTGCCAGCAGTCCCGGGGCCGGGGGGGATACGCAGTATTTT.

The CDR3: CATSDFVSSGDTQYF. CDR3 in DNA: TGTGCCACCAGTGATTTCGTTTCTAGTGGGGATACGCAGTATTTT. The J gene is TRBJ2-3, the V gene TRBV24-1; D is ambiguous. The CDR3 runs 15 residues. The V end was cut by 1 base, the J end by 6 bases, with 13 bases between. Germline values: CDR1 KGHDR, CDR2 SFDVKD.

This clone was picked up one time. The genes are TRBV11-3 and TRBJ2-3; D possibly corresponds to TRBD2 (5 bases). The CDR3 length is 15 residues. Deletions cut 1 base from V and 0 bases from J, with 8 bases between. Per germline, CDR1 SGHNT and CDR2 YENEEA. DNA for the CDR3: TGTGCCAGCAGCTTAGGTGGACTGAGCACAGATACGCAGTATTTT. Its protein product is CASSLGGLSTDTQYF.

The V and J genes are TRBV18 and TRBJ2-7; D is perhaps TRBD2 (6 bases). Germline loops: CDR1 KGHSH, CDR2 LQKENI. This CDR3 spans 14 amino acids. Trimming took off 6 bases at V and 5 bases at J, with 17 bases between the two ends. CDR3: CASSRSGGEDEQYF. The CDR3 DNA is TGTGCCAGCTCCCGCTCCGGAGGGGAAGACGAGCAGTACTTC. Based on the CDR3 plus reference TRBV18 and TRBJ2-7, the full variable domain is NAGVMQNPRHLVRRRGQEARLRCSPMKGHSHVYWYRQLPEEGLKFMVYLQKENIIDESGMPKERFSAEFPKEGPSILRIQQVVRGDSAAYFCASSRSGGEDEQYFGPGTRLTVT.

The rearrangement joins TRBV15 to TRBJ1-4; D not resolved. CDR1 is LNHNV and CDR2 is YYDKDF in the germline V gene (reference sequence). Trimming pared 0 bases from V and 8 bases from J, leaving 13 bases between. The CDR3 has 15 residues. The CDR3 DNA sequence: TGTGCCACCAGCAGAGATTTGGGAGAACCCGAAAAACTGTTTTTT. Translated: CATSRDLGEPEKLFF.

V is TRBV19 and J is TRBJ1-5; D is unclear. Per germline, CDR1 LNHDA and CDR2 SQIVND (reference sequence). Trimming removed 3 bases at V and 0 bases at J, with 18 bases between. The CDR3 loop spans 18 amino acids. CDR3 sequence reads: CASSISSRGGRSNQPQHF. CDR3 nucleotide sequence: TGTGCCAGTAGTATTTCCAGCCGGGGTGGTCGTAGCAATCAGCCCCAGCATTTT.

This chain joins TRBV11-2 and TRBJ2-1; 7 bases line up with TRBD1. Germline-derived CDR1 and CDR2 are SGHAT and FQNNGV. The CDR3 sequence is 16 residues long. Trimming removed 0 bases from V and 1 base from J; junction bases left unmatched: 3. Written as DNA, the CDR3 is TGTGCCAGCAGCTTAGATCCAGGGGGATCCTACAATGAGCAGTTCTTC. Translated, it gives CASSLDPGGSYNEQFF.

The V call is TRBV27, the J call TRBJ2-2, with D possibly TRBD1 on 5 matching bases. The CDR3 contains 17 residues. With 5 bases removed from V and 2 bases from J, the gap between germline ends came to 18 bases. Looked up from germline, CDR1 is MNHEY and CDR2 is SMNVEV (reference sequence). The CDR3 DNA sequence: TGTGCCAGCAGTCTACGAAATACAGGATCAAACACCGGGGAGCTGTTTTTT. Amino acids: CASSLRNTGSNTGELFF.

This rearrangement joins TRBV9 to TRBJ2-5, with no clear D. Deletions cut 4 bases from V and 7 bases from J, with 11 bases between. From germline, CDR1 is SGDLS and CDR2 YYNGEE. The CDR3 sequence is 12 residues long. Here the CDR3 reads CASSPSSGTQYF. DNA for the CDR3: TGTGCCAGCAGCCCTAGTTCGGGGACCCAGTACTTC.

This clone was seen once. The V call is TRBV10-3, the J call TRBJ2-3; D is perhaps TRBD2 (5 bases). The CDR3 has 13 amino acids. V gave up 5 bases and J gave up 2 bases, with 8 bases separating them. CDR1 is ENHRY, CDR2 SYGVKD, per germline. The CDR3 here is CAISPLATDTQYF. CDR3 nucleotides: TGTGCCATCAGTCCTCTAGCCACAGATACGCAGTATTTT.

The chain couples TRBV24-1 to TRBJ2-5, with 10 bases lining up with TRBD1. The CDR3 consists of 15 residues. With V trimmed by 4 bases and J by 4 bases, 5 bases remained unmatched. Germline assignment: CDR1 KGHDR and CDR2 SFDVKD. CDR3 sequence (DNA): TGTGCCACCAGTGAACGGACAGGGGGGGCAGAGACCCAGTACTTC. Translated, it gives CATSERTGGAETQYF.